This TCR beta chain was captured by sequencing in a study of cytomegalovirus exposure and HLA in healthy donors. Clones were read by immunoSEQ multiplex PCR, and TCRdb kept only the in-frame ones, dropping some. Of some 160,000 clones listed, more than 70% were seen once; the top ten hold almost 3%. Remarks on this clone: Its target is not known.

The donors were part of the validation cohort of 120 or so subjects. That cohort was separate from the first cohort, which comprised about 670 subjects. Study-wide findings and caveats: Subsequent analysis showed first-cohort TCR clusters tending to co-occur in 120 or so validation repertoires.

The source of this sequence is a young man in good health and CMV-seronegative. Sequencing input: PBMCs.

This chain's CDR3 is CASSPPRGGQGHYGYTF. The CDR3 region has the DNA TGTGCCAGCAGCCCTCCTCGGGGGGGACAGGGTCACTATGGCTACACCTTC. J is TRBJ1-2 and V is TRBV5-4; 9 positions match TRBD1. This CDR3 has 17 residues. The J segment lost 3 bases and the V segment lost 4 bases, leaving 13 bases of the junction unmatched. Germline CDR1 SGHNT, CDR2 YYREEE (reference sequence).